This TCR beta chain was obtained from a study of blood T cell repertoires in COVID-19. Per germline, CDR1 SGDLS and CDR2 YYNGEE. The ends were cut back, 3 bases at V and 5 bases at J, with 11 bases in the middle. This CDR3 spans 13 amino acids. Sequenced by immunoSEQ multiplex PCR; TCRdb stores in-frame clones only, minus some. This repertoire shows around 60,000 clones, 70% to 90% found once; its top ten account for around 15%. The chain employs TRBV9 and TRBJ1-2; D is unclear. The sequenced sample was peripheral blood. The receptor comes from a woman aged 55-69 years with active COVID-19. The CDR3 DNA follows: TGTGCCAGCAGCGCCACCGGGAGATATGGCTACACCTTC. This translates into CASSATGRYGYTF. Variable domain in full (rest from reference TRBV9 and TRBJ1-2): DSGVTQTPKHLITATGQRVTLRCSPRSGDLSVYWYQQSLDQGLQFLIQYYNGEERAKGNILERFSAQQFPDLHSELNLSSLELGDSALYFCASSATGRYGYTFGSGTRLTVV.